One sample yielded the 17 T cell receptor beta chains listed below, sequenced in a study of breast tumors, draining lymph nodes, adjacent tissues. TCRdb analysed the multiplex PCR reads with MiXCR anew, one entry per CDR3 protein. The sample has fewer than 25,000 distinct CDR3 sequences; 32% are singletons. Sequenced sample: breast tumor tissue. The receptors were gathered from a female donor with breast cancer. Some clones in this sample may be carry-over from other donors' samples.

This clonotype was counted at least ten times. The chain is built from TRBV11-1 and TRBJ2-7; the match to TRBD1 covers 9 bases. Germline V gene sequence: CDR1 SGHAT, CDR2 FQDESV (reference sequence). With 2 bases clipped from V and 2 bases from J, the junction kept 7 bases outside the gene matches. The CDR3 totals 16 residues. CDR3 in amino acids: CASSLRAGTGTYEQYF. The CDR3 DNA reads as TGTGCCAGCAGCTTACGGGCCGGGACAGGGACCTACGAGCAGTACTTC.

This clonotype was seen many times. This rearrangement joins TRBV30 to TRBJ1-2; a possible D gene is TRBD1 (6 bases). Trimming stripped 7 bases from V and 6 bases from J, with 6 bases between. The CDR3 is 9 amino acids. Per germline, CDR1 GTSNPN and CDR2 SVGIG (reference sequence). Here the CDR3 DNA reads TGTGCCTCAGGGGATGGCTACACCTTC. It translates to CASGDGYTF.

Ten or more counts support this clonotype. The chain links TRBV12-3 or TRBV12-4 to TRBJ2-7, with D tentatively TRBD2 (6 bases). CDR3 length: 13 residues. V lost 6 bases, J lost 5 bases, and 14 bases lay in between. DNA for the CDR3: TGTGCCAGCAGCCCGGAGGCGGGGAACGAGCAGTACTTC. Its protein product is CASSPEAGNEQYF.

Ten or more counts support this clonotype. The CDR3 DNA reads TGCAGTGCCCCGACAGGGTCCACAGATACGCAGTATTTT. Protein: CSAPTGSTDTQYF. V gene TRBV20-1 combines with J gene TRBJ2-3; 7 positions agree with TRBD1. This CDR3 is 13 amino acids long. Looked up from germline, CDR1 is DFQATT and CDR2 is SNEGSKA (reference sequence). Trimming removed 6 bases from V and 2 bases from J; junction bases left unmatched: 5.

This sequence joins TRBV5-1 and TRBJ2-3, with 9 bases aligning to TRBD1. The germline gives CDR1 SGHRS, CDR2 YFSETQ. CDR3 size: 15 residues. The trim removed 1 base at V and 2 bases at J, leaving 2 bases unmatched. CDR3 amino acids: CASSLLQGATDTQYF. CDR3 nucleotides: TGCGCCAGCAGCTTGTTACAGGGGGCCACAGATACGCAGTATTTT.

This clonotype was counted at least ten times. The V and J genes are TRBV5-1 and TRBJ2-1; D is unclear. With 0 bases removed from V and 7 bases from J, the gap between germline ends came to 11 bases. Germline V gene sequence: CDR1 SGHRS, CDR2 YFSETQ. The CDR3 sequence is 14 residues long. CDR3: CASSLGVGLNEQFF. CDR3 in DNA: TGCGCCAGCAGCTTGGGAGTCGGGCTTAATGAGCAGTTCTTC. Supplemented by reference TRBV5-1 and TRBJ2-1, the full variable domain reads KAGVTQTPRYLIKTRGQQVTLSCSPISGHRSVSWYQQTPGQGLQFLFEYFSETQRNKGNFPGRFSGRQFSNSRSEMNVSTLELGDSALYLCASSLGVGLNEQFFGPGTRLTVL.

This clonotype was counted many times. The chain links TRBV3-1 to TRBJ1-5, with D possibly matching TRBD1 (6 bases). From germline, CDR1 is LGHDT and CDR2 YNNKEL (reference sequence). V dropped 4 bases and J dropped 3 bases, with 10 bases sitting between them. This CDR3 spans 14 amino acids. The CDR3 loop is CASSRTGHNQPQHF. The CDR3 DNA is TGTGCCAGCAGCCGGACGGGACACAATCAGCCCCAGCATTTT.

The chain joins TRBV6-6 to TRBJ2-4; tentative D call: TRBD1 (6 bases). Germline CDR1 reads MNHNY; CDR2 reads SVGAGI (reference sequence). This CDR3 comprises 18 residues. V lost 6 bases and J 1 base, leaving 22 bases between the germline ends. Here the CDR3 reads CASSSTNTGFTAKNIQYF. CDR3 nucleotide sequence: TGTGCCAGCAGCTCGACCAATACAGGGTTTACGGCCAAAAACATTCAGTACTTC.

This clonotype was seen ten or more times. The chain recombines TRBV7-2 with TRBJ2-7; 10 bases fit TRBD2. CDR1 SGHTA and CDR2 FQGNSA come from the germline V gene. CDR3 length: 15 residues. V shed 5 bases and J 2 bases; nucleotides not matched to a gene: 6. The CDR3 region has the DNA TGTGCCAGCAGCGAAGGACTAGCGGAAGCCTACGAGCAGTACTTC. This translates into CASSEGLAEAYEQYF.

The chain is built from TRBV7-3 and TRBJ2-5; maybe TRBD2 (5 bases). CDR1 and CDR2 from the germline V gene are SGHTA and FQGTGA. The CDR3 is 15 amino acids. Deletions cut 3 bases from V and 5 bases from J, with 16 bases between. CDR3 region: CASSLGSGFWETQYF. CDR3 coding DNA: TGTGCCAGCAGCTTGGGCAGCGGCTTTTGGGAGACCCAGTACTTC.

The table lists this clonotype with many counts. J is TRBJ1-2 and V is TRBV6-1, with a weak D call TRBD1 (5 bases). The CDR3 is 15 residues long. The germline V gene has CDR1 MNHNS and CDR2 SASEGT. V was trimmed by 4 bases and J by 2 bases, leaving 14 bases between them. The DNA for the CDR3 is TGTGCCAGCAGTGTAGGGGTAACGGGGAACTATGGCTACACCTTC. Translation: CASSVGVTGNYGYTF.

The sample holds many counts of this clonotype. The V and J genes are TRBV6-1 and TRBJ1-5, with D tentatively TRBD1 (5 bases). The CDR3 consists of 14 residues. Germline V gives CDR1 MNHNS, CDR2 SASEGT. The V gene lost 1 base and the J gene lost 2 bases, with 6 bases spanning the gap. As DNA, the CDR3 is TGTGCCAGCAGTGAAGGGGGGGGCAATCAGCCCCAGCATTTT. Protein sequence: CASSEGGGNQPQHF.

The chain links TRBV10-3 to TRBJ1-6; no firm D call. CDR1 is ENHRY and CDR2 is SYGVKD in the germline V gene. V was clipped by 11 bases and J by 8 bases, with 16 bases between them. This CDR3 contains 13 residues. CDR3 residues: CASQGGLDSPLHF. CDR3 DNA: TGTGCCTCCCAAGGAGGGTTAGATTCACCCCTCCACTTT.

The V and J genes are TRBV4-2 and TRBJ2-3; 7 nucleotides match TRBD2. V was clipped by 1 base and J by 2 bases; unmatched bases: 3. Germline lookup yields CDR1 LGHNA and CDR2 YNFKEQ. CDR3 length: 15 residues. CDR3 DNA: TGTGCCAGCAGCCAAGCTACTAGCGACACAGATACGCAGTATTTT. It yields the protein CASSQATSDTDTQYF.

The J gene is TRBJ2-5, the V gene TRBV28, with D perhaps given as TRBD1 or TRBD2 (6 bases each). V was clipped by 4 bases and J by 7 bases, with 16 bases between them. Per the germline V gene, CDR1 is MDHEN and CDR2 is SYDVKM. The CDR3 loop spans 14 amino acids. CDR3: CASSSSVQQGTQYF. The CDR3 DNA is TGTGCCAGCAGTTCTAGCGTACAACAGGGGACCCAGTACTTC.

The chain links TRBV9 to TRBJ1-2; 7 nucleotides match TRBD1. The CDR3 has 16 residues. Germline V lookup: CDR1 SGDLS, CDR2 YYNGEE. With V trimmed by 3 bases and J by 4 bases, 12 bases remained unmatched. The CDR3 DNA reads TGTGCCAGCAGCGAGACAGGGTCGGTCTTAACCTATGGCTACACCTTC. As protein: CASSETGSVLTYGYTF.

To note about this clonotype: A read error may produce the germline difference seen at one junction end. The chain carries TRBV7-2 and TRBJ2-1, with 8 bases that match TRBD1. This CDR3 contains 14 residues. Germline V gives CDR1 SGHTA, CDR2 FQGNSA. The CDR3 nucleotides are TGTGCCGGCAGCTTAATCCAGGGGGCCAATGAGCAGTTCTTC. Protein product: CAGSLIQGANEQFF.